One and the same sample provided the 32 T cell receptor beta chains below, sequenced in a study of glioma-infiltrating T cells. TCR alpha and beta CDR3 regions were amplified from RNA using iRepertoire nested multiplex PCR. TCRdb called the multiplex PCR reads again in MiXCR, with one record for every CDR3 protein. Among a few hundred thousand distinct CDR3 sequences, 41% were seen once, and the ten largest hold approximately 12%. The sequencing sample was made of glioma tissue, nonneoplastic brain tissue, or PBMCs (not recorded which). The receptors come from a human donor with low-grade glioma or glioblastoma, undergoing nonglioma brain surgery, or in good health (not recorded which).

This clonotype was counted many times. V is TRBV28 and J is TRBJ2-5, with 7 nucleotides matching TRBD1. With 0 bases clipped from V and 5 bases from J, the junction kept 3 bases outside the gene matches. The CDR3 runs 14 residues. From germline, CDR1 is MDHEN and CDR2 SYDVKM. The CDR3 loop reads CASSLWTGLETQYF. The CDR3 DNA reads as TGTGCCAGCAGTTTATGGACAGGGCTGGAGACCCAGTACTTC. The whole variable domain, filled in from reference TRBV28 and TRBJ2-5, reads DVKVTQSSRYLVKRTGEKVFLECVQDMDHENMFWYRQDPGLGLRLIYFSYDVKMKEKGDIPEGYSVSREKKERFSLILESASTNQTSMYLCASSLWTGLETQYFGPGTRLLVL.

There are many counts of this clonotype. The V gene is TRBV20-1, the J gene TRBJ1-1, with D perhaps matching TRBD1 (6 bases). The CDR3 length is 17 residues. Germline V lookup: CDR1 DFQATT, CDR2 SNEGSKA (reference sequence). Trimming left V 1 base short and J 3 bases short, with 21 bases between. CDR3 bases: TGCAGTGCTAGAGGACTCTTCTTCTTCAACAGGGACACTGAAGCTTTCTTT. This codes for CSARGLFFFNRDTEAFF.

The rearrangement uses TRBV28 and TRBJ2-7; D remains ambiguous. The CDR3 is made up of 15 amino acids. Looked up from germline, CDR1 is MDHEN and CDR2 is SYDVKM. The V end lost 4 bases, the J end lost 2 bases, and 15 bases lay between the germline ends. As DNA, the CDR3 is TGTGCCAGCAGTTCCTGGGGTTCTGTAGCCTACGAGCAGTACTTC. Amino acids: CASSSWGSVAYEQYF.

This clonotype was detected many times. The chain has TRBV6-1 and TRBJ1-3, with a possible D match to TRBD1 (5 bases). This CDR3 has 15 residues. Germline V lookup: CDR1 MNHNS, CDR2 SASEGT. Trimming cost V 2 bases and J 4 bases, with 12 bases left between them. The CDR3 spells CASSESGRAGNTIYF. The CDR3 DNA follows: TGTGCCAGCAGTGAATCAGGGAGGGCAGGAAACACCATATATTTT.

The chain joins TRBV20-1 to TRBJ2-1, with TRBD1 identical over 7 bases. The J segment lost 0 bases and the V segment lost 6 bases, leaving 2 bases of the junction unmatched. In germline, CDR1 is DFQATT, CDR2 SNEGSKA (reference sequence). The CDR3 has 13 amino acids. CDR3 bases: TGCAGTGCCTACAGGGGCTCCTACAATGAGCAGTTCTTC. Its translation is CSAYRGSYNEQFF.

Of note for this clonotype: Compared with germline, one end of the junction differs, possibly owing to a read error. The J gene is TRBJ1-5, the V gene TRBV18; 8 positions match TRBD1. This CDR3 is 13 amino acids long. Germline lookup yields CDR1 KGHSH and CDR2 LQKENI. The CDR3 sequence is CAGSVQGAQPQHF. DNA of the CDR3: TGTGCCGGCTCAGTCCAGGGGGCCCAGCCCCAGCATTTT.

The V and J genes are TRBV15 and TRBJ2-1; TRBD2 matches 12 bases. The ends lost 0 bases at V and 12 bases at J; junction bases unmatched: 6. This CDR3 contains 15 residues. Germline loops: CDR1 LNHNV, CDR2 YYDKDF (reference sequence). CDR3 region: CATSRDRLGLAGQFF. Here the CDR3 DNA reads TGTGCCACCAGCAGAGACAGGTTGGGACTAGCGGGGCAGTTCTTC.

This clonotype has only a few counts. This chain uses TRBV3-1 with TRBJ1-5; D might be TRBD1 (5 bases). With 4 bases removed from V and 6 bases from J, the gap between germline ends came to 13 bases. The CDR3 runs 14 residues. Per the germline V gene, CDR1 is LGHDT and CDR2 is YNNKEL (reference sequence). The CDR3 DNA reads TGTGCCAGCAGCCTCGCGGTTGGGGGTCAGCCCCAGCATTTT. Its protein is CASSLAVGGQPQHF.

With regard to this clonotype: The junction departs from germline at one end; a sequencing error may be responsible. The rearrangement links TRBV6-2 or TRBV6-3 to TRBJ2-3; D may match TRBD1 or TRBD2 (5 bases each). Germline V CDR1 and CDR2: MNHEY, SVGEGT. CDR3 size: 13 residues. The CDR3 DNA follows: TGTACCAGCAGACGGGACCACACAGATACGCAGTATTTT. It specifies CTSRRDHTDTQYF.

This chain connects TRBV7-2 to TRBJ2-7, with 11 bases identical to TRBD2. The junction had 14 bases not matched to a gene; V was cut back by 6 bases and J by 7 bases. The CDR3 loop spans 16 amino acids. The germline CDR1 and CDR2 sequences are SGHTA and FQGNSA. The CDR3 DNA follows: TGTGCCAGCAGACCTAGTAGGCTAGCGGGAGGTGGTGAGCAGTACTTC. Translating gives CASRPSRLAGGGEQYF. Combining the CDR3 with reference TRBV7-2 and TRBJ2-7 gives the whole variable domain GAGVSQSPSNKVTEKGKDVELRCDPISGHTALYWYRQSLGQGLEFLIYFQGNSAPDKSGLPSDRFSAERTGGSVSTLTIQRTQQEDSAVYLCASRPSRLAGGGEQYFGPGTRLTVT.

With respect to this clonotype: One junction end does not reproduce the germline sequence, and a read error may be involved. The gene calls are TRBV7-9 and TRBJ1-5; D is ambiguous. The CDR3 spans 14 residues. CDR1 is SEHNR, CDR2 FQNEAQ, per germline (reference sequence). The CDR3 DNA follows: TGTGCCCGCAGCTTAGAGGACAGCAATCAGCCCCAGCATTTT. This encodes CARSLEDSNQPQHF.

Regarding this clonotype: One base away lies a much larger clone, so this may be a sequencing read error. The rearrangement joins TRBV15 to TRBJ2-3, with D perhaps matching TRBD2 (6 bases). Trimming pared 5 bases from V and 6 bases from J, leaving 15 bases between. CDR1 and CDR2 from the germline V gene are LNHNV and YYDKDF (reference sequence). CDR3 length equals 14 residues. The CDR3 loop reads CATSLVGGGDTQYF. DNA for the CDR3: TGTGCCACCAGCCTAGTGGGAGGAGGCGATACGCAGTATTTT.

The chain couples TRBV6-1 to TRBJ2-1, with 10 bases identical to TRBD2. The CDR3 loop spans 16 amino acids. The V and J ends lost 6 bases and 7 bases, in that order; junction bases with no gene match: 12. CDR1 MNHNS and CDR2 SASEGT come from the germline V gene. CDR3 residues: CASSTSGTSRGNEQFF. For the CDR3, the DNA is TGTGCCAGCAGCACTAGCGGGACTAGCCGCGGGAATGAGCAGTTCTTC.

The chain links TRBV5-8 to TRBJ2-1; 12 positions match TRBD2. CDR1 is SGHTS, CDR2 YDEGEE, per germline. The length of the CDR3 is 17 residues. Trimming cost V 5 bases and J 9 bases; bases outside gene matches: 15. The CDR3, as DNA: TGTGCCAGCAGAAAAGATCCGACTAGCGGGAGAGTTGGTGAGCAGTTCTTC. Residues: CASRKDPTSGRVGEQFF.

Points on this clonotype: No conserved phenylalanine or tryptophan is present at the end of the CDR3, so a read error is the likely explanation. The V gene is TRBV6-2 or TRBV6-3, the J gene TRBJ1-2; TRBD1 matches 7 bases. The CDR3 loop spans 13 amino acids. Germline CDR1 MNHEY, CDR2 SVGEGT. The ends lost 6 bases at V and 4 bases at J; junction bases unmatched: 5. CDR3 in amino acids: CASSPGQTYGYTL. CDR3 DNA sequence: TGTGCCAGCAGCCCGGGACAGACCTATGGCTACACCCTC.

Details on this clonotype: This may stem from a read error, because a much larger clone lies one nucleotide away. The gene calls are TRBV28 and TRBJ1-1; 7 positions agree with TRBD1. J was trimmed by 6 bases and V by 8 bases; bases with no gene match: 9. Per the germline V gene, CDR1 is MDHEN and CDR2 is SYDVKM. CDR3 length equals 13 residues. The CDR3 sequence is CASGSQGDAEAFF. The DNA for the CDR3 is TGTGCCAGCGGTTCCCAGGGGGACGCTGAAGCTTTCTTT.

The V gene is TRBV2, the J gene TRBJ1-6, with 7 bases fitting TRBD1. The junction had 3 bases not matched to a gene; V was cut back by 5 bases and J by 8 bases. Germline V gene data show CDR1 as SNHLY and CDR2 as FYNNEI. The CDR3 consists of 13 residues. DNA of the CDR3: TGTGCCAGCAGTTCAGGGGGGTATTCACCCCTCCACTTT. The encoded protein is CASSSGGYSPLHF.

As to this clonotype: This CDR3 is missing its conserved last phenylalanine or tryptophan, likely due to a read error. CDR3 residues: CSAHGRDTEAFY. The CDR3 nucleotides are TGCAGTGCCCACGGACGTGACACTGAAGCTTTCTAT. V and J are TRBV20-1 and TRBJ1-1; D gene uncertain. The V end lost 6 bases, the J end lost 3 bases, and 11 bases lay between the germline ends. Germline loops: CDR1 DFQATT, CDR2 SNEGSKA (reference sequence). The CDR3 spans 12 residues.

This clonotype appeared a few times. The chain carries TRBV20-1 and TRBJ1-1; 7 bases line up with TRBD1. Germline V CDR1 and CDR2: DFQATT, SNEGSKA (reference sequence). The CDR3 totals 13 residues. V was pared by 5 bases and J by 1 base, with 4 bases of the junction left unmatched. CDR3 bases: TGCAGTGCTCCACAGGGGAGGAACACTGAAGCTTTCTTT. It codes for CSAPQGRNTEAFF.

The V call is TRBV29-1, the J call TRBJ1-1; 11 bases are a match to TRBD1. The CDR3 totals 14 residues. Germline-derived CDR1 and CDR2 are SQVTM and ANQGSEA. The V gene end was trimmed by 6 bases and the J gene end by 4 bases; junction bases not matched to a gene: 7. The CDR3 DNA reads TGCAGCGTCCACAAGGGGACAGGGGGCACTGAAGCTTTCTTT. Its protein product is CSVHKGTGGTEAFF.

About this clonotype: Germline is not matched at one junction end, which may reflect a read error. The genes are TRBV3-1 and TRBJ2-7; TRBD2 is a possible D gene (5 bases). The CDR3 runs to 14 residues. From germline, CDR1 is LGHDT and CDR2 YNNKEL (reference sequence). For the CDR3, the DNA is TGTGCCAGCAGCCAAGGGACTTTCAACTACGAGCAGTACTTT. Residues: CASSQGTFNYEQYF.

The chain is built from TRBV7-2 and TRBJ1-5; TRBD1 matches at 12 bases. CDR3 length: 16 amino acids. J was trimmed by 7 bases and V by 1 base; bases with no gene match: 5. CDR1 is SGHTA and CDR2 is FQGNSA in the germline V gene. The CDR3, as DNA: TGTGCCAGCAGCTTAGTGGGGACAGGGGGCGGACAGCCCCAGCATTTT. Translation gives CASSLVGTGGGQPQHF.

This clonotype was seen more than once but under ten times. The CDR3 spells CSARLTSVQETQYF. In DNA form, the CDR3 reads TGCAGTGCTCGGTTGACTAGCGTACAAGAGACCCAGTACTTC. The gene calls are TRBV20-1 and TRBJ2-5; 8 positions agree with TRBD2. Per germline, CDR1 DFQATT and CDR2 SNEGSKA (reference sequence). J gave up 2 bases and V 5 bases, and 7 bases lay outside the gene matches. The CDR3 is 14 residues long.

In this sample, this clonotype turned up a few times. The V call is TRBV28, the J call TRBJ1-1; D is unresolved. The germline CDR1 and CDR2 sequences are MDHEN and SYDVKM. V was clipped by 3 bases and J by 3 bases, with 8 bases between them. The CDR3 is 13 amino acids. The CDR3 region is CASSFNDDTEAFF. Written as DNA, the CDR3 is TGTGCCAGCAGTTTTAATGACGACACTGAAGCTTTCTTT.

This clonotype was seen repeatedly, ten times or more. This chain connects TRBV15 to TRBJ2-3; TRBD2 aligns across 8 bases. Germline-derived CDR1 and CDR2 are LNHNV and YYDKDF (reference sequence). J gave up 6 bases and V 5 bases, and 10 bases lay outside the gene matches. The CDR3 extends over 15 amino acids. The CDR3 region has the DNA TGTGCCACCAGCTCCCGGACTAGCCCCGGGGATACGCAGTATTTT. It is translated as CATSSRTSPGDTQYF.

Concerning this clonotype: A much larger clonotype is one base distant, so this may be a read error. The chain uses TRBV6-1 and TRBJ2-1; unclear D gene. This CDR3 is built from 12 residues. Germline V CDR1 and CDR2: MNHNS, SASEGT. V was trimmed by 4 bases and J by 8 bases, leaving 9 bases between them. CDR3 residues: CASSVLEYEQFF. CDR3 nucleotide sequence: TGTGCCAGCAGTGTTCTAGAATATGAGCAGTTCTTC.

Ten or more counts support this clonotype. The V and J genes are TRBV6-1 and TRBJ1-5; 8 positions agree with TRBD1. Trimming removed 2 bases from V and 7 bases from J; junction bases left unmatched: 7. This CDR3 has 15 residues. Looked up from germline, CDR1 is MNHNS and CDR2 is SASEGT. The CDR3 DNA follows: TGTGCCAGCAGTGAATTTGGACAGGGTTACCAGCCCCAGCATTTT. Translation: CASSEFGQGYQPQHF.

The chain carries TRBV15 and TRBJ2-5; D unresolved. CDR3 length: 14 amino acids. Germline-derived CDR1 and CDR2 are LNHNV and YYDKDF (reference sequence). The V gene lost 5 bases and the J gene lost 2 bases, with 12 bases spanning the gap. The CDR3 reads CATSGRLGQETQYF. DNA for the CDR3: TGTGCCACCAGCGGAAGACTGGGACAAGAGACCCAGTACTTC.

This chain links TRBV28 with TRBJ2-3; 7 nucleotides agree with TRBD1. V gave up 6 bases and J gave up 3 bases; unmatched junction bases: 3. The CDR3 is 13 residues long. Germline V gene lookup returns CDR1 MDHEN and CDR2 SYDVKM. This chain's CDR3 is CASRDRVTDTQYF. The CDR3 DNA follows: TGTGCCAGCAGAGACAGGGTTACAGATACGCAGTATTTT.

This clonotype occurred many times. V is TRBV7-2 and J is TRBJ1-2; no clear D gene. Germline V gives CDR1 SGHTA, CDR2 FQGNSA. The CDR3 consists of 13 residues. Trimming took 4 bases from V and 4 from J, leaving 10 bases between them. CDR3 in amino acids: CASSSPSSYGYTF. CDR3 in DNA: TGTGCCAGCAGCTCGCCCAGTTCCTATGGCTACACCTTC.

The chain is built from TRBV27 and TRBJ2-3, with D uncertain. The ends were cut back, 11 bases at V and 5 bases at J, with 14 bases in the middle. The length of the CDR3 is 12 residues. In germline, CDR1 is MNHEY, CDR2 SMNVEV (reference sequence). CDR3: CAATSWEDTQYF. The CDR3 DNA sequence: TGTGCCGCAACCTCGTGGGAAGATACGCAGTATTTT.

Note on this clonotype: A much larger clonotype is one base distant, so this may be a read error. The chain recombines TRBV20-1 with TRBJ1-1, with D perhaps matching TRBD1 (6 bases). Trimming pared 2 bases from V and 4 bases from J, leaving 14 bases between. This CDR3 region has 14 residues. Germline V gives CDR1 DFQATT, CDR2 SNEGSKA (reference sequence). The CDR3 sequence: CSARPRKGGTEAFF. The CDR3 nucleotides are TGCAGTGCTAGACCACGGAAAGGGGGCACTGAAGCTTTCTTT.